This entry lists 2 T cell receptor beta chains sequenced from one sample in a study of control samples from healthy donors and cancer patients (dated by TCRdb to about 2020). The library came from the immunoSEQ multiplex PCR assay. Here the immuneACCESS table is served through TCRdb, limited to in-frame sequences with V and J called. Missing clones are a known gap in these copies; in checked studies unresolved V genes cover under half, and the rest lacks a known reason. For this sample there are 150,000 to 200,000 clones; approximately 90% appear just once. The top ten constitute 12% of the sample. The sample taken for sequencing was blood. The receptors here all came from a man younger than 45 in good health.

This chain connects TRBV9 to TRBJ1-4; D ambiguous. Germline V gene lookup returns CDR1 SGDLS and CDR2 YYNGEE. CDR3 size: 15 residues. V lost 0 bases, J lost 4 bases, and 10 bases lay in between. The CDR3 reads CASSVGPGLNEKLFF. The CDR3 DNA reads as TGTGCCAGCAGCGTAGGTCCCGGGCTTAATGAAAAACTGTTTTTT.

This chain connects TRBV6-5 to TRBJ1-2; D may be TRBD1 (5 bases). The CDR3 is made up of 12 amino acids. The germline V gene has CDR1 MNHEY and CDR2 SVGAGI. Trimming took off 8 bases at V and 8 bases at J, with 15 bases between the two ends. The CDR3 sequence is CASLSRDGGYTF. The DNA of the CDR3 is TGTGCCAGCCTGAGCAGGGATGGAGGCTACACCTTC.